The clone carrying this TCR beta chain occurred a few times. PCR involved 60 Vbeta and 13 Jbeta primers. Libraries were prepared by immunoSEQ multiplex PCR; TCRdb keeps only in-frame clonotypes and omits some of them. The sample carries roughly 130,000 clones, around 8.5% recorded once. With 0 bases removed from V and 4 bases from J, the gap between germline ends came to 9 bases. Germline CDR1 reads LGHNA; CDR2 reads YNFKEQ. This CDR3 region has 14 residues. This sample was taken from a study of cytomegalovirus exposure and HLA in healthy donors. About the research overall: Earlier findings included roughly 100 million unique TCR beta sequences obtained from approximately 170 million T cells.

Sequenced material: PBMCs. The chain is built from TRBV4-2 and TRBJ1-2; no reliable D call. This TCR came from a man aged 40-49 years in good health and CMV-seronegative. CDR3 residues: CASSQELLAYGYTF. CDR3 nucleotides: TGTGCCAGCAGCCAAGAGTTACTTGCCTATGGCTACACCTTC.